This T cell receptor (beta chain) was identified during a study of cytomegalovirus exposure and HLA in healthy donors (dated by TCRdb to the late 2010s). With respect to the entire study: An earlier analysis of approximately 640 of the donors reported 250 to 300 Gb of sequence data and around 110 million unique TCR beta sequences from about 200 million T cells. In an earlier analysis of about 590 of the donors, high-throughput TCR beta sequencing was used to judge whether each TCR beta V gene segment behaved as functional or pseudogenic. Typing coverage differed by locus: A, B, C, DRB1 and DQB1 were typed in roughly 620-640 donors, DQA1 in 522, DPA1 in around 580, and DPB1 in approximately 450. Genome-wide SNP genotypes for about 60% of the roughly 700 donors were used in a later genetic analysis, which treated that subset as a discovery cohort. A separate validation cohort of 100 to 150 different subjects was used in addition to the roughly 670-subject first cohort. In the later analysis, no new phenotypic data were used to find candidate immune exposures; instead, reliance was placed on TCR beta sequences and their occurrence across donors. HLA typing included class I and class II loci at four-digit resolution. Of the approximately 400 genotyped donors, about 80% fell in the genetic ancestry cluster associated with self-reported Caucasian donors. Roughly 320 gigabases of sequencing data and around 90 million unique TCR sequences made up an early release that covered 500 to 700 HLA-typed donors. Every discovery cohort repertoire had been produced on one sequencing platform. Donor age, sex, ethnicity and CMV serostatus were compiled together with the repertoire data. The study combined high-throughput TCR immunosequencing, statistical association of individual TCRs with disease status, and machine learning to predict cytomegalovirus infection status. Among 300 to 450 genotyped donors of the cohort, an average of around 240,000 unique TCR beta nucleotide sequences were sequenced per donor, 15% to 20% of them non-productive. Using immunosequencing, the study profiled T cell repertoires from 666 subjects and related those repertoires to cytomegalovirus serostatus. To study patterns of TCR occurrence, a later analysis re-analyzed previously published TCR beta repertoires from 600 to 750 donors and added high-resolution HLA genotyping. Four or five DR-DQ haplotypes were handled as single units for association and clustering because linkage in the cohort was strong. The study aimed to test whether cataloging public T cell receptors could reveal signatures of past pathogen exposure. The paper as a whole reports these results and caveats: Because the 87-base-pair reads could not distinguish some IMGT-functional V segments, including TRBV6-2 and TRBV6-3, those segments were excluded. In an earlier analysis of around 600 of the donors, most TCR beta V segments were observed in productive rearrangements about 87% or about 30% of the time, broadly matching IMGT annotations. Linkage disequilibrium might explain the correlated functional status among segregating V segments, but an unknown experimental factor could not be ruled out. Most CMV-associated TCR beta chains appeared to be HLA-restricted in a later analysis, and the HLA associations seemed to be driven largely by CMV exposure. A later genetic analysis associated a missense DCLRE1C variant with V-gene and J-gene trimming of TCR beta chains, and an independent cohort replicated the association. In the study, some 180 TCR beta chains were listed as associated with cytomegalovirus. In vitro tests confirmed that a few of the cytomegalovirus-associated TCR beta chains recognize cytomegalovirus antigens. Sequencing depth was assumed to be roughly uniform across donors in the presence/absence analyses, though that assumption may not hold. When HLA alleles, especially DR and DQ, strongly co-occurred, attributing TCR associations to individual alleles was difficult. Specific HLA alleles were associated with 18,000 or so TCR beta sequences at a false discovery rate of 0.05 in a later analysis. In a later analysis, the rate of TCR association differed among HLA loci, with DRB1 alleles having the most associated TCRs and HLA-C alleles having the fewest. The classifier was reported to diagnose cytomegalovirus status with high specificity and sensitivity in both the original and validation cohorts. A later analysis found that HLA-associated TCR beta chains were more clonally expanded and had lower generation probabilities than equally common non-associated chains. Only TCR beta chains were sequenced in this cohort, and the absence of alpha or paired-chain data limited detectable features. The earlier analysis of 587 of the donors excluded about 16 rarely observed V segments, including chromosome 9 orphons, because counts were too low. CMV serostatus was the only immune exposure information available for the cohort. Because HLA typing was unavailable for some donors at each locus, only the typed subset was used in association tests. Several of the top co-occurrence clusters appeared to be linked to parvovirus B19, influenza, CMV and Epstein-Barr virus, according to a later analysis. The authors suggested that the approach could potentially be extended to other disease states and immunological phenotypes. A cluster of highly shared sequence variants was judged likely to represent a technical artifact of the sequencing pipeline. Across donors, most TCR sequences were observed very rarely, whereas some public TCRs were present in many individuals. A further reported finding was that TCR beta sequences accurately predicted the HLA-A and HLA-B alleles for most subjects in the first cohort. In a later genetic analysis, fewer N-insertions in productive TCRs were reported among donors in an Asian-associated ancestry cluster than the roughly 700-donor mean.

Comments on this clone: Its specific antigen is unknown. No clone much larger than this one lies a single base away; base qualities are absent.

In total, about 650 healthy bone marrow donors made up the cohort. At the time of sampling, every cohort member was nominally healthy, though immune exposures that went unrecorded were likely present. The donor tested CMV seropositive, placing the donor among the 289 seropositive members of the cohort. A peripheral blood sample was collected from each donor, and TCR beta sequencing was performed on peripheral blood mononuclear cells. The Qiagen DNeasy Blood Extraction Kit was used to extract genomic DNA from the blood cell samples. Library preparation used the immunoSEQ multiplex PCR assay. For the multiplex PCR, a mixture combining 60 forward primers for TCR Vbeta segments and 13 reverse primers for TCR Jbeta segments was used. The CDR3 region of rearranged TCR beta genes was amplified from genomic DNA with a multiplex PCR assay. The Illumina HiSeq System was used to sequence the amplified TCR beta libraries as 87-base-pair reads. For the original study's pipeline: In a later analysis, about 80 million unique TCR beta chains were counted across the 666 repertoires, and roughly 11 million of these chains were shared by at least two donors. To remove PCR and sequencing errors, raw reads were error-corrected and collapsed into unique sequences using a nearest-neighbor algorithm that merged closely related sequences. CDR3 sequences were aligned to IMGT reference sequences to assign V, D and J gene segments. For a sequence to be retained, a match of at least six nucleotides was required to both a V gene segment and a J gene segment. Rearrangements were called productive when the CDR3 lacked stop codons and stayed in frame with V and J; all others were non-productive. Following IMGT convention, CDR3 was defined as the stretch from the second conserved V-encoded cysteine to the conserved J-encoded phenylalanine. Sequences without an unambiguous match to a single V gene segment were excluded from the earlier analysis of almost 600 of the donors. An earlier analysis of some 610 of the donors called V segments functional above 56.7% productive rearrangements and segregating when the between-donor standard deviation exceeded 5%. A statistical classification framework was built to diagnose cytomegalovirus status from the catalog of TCR beta chain sequences. In a later analysis, V and J genes were assigned by comparing TCR nucleotide sequences against IMGT/GENE-DB human TR gene sequences. Using the TCRdist pipeline, a later analysis assigned CDR3 sequences along with most-parsimonious VDJ recombination scenarios. In a later analysis, each TCR beta chain was defined by its CDR3 amino acid sequence together with its V-gene family, and reads without a unique V-gene family were excluded. A later analysis removed several hundred highly shared, low-generation-probability nucleotide sequences to deal with suspected cross-contamination and a sequencing artifact. In a later analysis, a clonal expansion index was calculated for each public chain from normalized within-repertoire ranks of inferred template counts. In a later analysis, generation probabilities were computed using a VDJ recombination model fitted to out-of-frame rearrangements, and the results were checked against IGoR. A later analysis scored TCR-TCR, TCR-HLA and TCR-CMV co-occurrence with hypergeometric tests, applying a repertoire-size bias correction to TCR pairs. To estimate false discovery rates, a later analysis permuted the HLA or CMV assignments 20 times. A later analysis grouped co-occurring TCRs with DBSCAN, adding TCRdist sequence similarity when clustering within HLA-allele-positive subsets. Repertoires with fewer than 30,000 or more than 120,000 public chains were left out of co-occurrence clustering, as were four to six repertoires with anomalous nucleotide sharing. This is the immuneACCESS table as TCRdb keeps it, with only in-frame sequences that have V and J called. A part of the clones is gone; compared with another copy, unresolved V genes explain less than half, and the rest is unexplained. V and J calls and clone size come straight from that table; D and trimming were deduced from the DNA. This sample comprises about 210,000 clones, around four fifths of them detected only once. Roughly 10% of the sample is held by the ten biggest clonotypes.

The CDR3 sequence holds 14 residues, the cysteine and phenylalanine included. Just the 42-base CDR3 DNA is kept, in frame starting at base 1. Based on the germline V gene, the CDR1 and CDR2 sequences are MGHDK and SYGVNS. V loses 6 bases at its end and J loses 1 base; junction bases beyond the gene matches: 3. This receptor chain uses TRBV25-1 and TRBJ1-1; 9 junctional bases match TRBD1. The TCR was taken from a woman aged 45-59 years in good health and CMV-seropositive. Material: PBMCs. The CDR3: CASRGTGWNTEAFF. The sequence in DNA is TGTGCCAGCAGGGGGACAGGGTGGAACACTGAAGCTTTCTTT.